This T cell receptor (beta chain) comes out of a study of sequential checkpoint blockade in melanoma (dated by TCRdb to the late 2010s). Broadly, across the study: Patients were randomized 1:1 to first-line nivolumab followed by ipilimumab (arm A) or ipilimumab followed by nivolumab (arm B). Maintenance nivolumab was given following each of the two trial sequences. General findings and caveats noted by the study authors: Validation of the response-prediction model combining TCR metrics and mutation burden is needed in larger, independent patient cohorts.

Interpreted using the paper, the treatment or condition label stands for: randomized to nivolumab then ipilimumab (arm A) or the reverse (arm B). None of the patients in the trial had previously been given DNA-damaging chemotherapy. Thawed PBMCs were sorted on a FACS Aria II flow cytometer to isolate live CD3+CD8+ cells negative for CD19 and CD56. Samples came from patients with melanoma in CheckMate 064, a randomized, open-label phase II trial of sequential checkpoint blockade. Peripheral blood mononuclear cells were collected by leukapheresis, purified using Ficoll-Paque, and frozen in human serum containing approximately 9.6% DMSO. Immediately after sorting, the purity of the sorted blood CD3+CD8+ cells was confirmed to be >95%, and DNA was then extracted. TCRbeta CDR3 regions were immunosequenced from genomic DNA with the immunoSEQ Assay. Before high-throughput sequencing, genomic DNA was amplified using bias-controlled multiplex PCR. The authors processed their data as follows. To quantify the absolute abundance of each unique TCRbeta CDR3 region, the sequences were collapsed and filtered. Clonality, defined as 1 minus Pielou's evenness, was calculated using only productive rearrangements. A previously published method was used to identify clones with significantly greater frequencies in on-treatment samples than in baseline samples. Not all clones reach the TCRdb copy of this immuneACCESS table, which keeps in-frame sequences only. Checked studies attribute under half of the gap to unresolved V genes and leave the rest unexplained. V, J and clone size derive from that table, while D and trimming were established from the DNA sequence. The sample yields 10,000 to 15,000 clones; around 65% were counted once. About 20% of the sample comes from the top ten.

This clone was recorded a few times. Its antigen has not been determined. Qualities for individual bases were not recorded, and no much larger clone is one base off. The starting material was CD8+ T cells sorted from blood (inferred from file names), obtained from a patient given nivolumab and ipilimumab in sequence. The TCR originated in a human donor with melanoma.

In nucleotide form, the sequence is TGTGCCAGCAGCGAAGGAGGGACCTCGAGAAACTACGAGCAGTACTTC. This encodes CASSEGGTSRNYEQYF. The chain was built from TRBV7-9 and TRBJ2-7, with TRBD2 perhaps the D gene, on 6 matching bases. For CDR1 and CDR2, the germline V gene (reference sequence) lists SEHNR and FQNEAQ. V is pared back by 5 bases and J by 3 bases, with 20 bases lying between the germline termini. The CDR3 sequence holds 16 residues, the cysteine and phenylalanine included. Left in the record is the CDR3 DNA by itself, 48 bases read in frame from the first base.